Following are 17 T cell receptor beta chains from one sample sequenced in a study of post-analysis software for immune sequencing data. Study findings and constraints: Five or six TRBV segments were significantly more frequent in patients than in controls. TRBV5-6, TRBV5-1 and TRBV20-1 were among these segments.

Tagging with unique molecular identifiers was a feature of the TCR beta cDNA libraries. TCRdb processed the PCR reads anew with MiXCR; each CDR3 protein has one entry. Of about 770,000 distinct CDR3 sequences listed, about 45% are singletons. These receptors' antigens are unknown. The sample consisted of blood. The receptors come from a girl aged 10 to 17 with multiple sclerosis.

In DNA, the CDR3 is TGTGCCAGCAGCTTAGAAGTCAGACCTTACACCTTC. As protein: CASSLEVRPYTF. The chain uses TRBV7-9 and TRBJ1-2; no clear D. V dropped 1 base and J dropped 11 bases, with 11 bases sitting between them. This CDR3 contains 12 residues. CDR1 and CDR2 (germline): SEHNR, FQNEAQ (reference sequence).

The CDR3: CSARERVGNYGYTF. CDR3 in DNA: TGCAGTGCTAGAGAGAGGGTAGGCAACTATGGCTACACCTTC. This sequence joins TRBV20-1 and TRBJ1-2; D is unclear. Germline CDR1 is DFQATT and CDR2 is SNEGSKA (reference sequence). Deletions cut 0 bases from V and 2 bases from J, with 10 bases between. The CDR3 has 14 amino acids.

This clonotype has more than one count but fewer than ten. The chain links TRBV24-1 to TRBJ2-1, with 9 bases identical to TRBD1. CDR3 length: 16 residues. V gave up 1 base and J gave up 6 bases; unmatched junction bases: 6. Germline V gene sequence: CDR1 KGHDR, CDR2 SFDVKD. The CDR3, as DNA: TGTGCCACCAGTGATTTTACCGGGACAGGGTCCAATGAGCAGTTCTTC. Residues: CATSDFTGTGSNEQFF.

The chain joins TRBV20-1 to TRBJ2-7; 10 nucleotides agree with TRBD2. In germline, CDR1 is DFQATT, CDR2 SNEGSKA (reference sequence). This CDR3 region has 14 residues. For the CDR3, the DNA is TGCGGAGCCAATGGAGCTAGCGGGAGATACGAGCAGTACTTC. Translation gives CGANGASGRYEQYF.

The chain recombines TRBV2 with TRBJ2-7, with D possibly being TRBD1 (5 bases). The V gene lost 3 bases and the J gene lost 3 bases, with 12 bases spanning the gap. CDR3 length: 14 amino acids. CDR1 and CDR2 (germline): SNHLY, FYNNEI. DNA for the CDR3: TGTGCCAGCAGTGATGGCAGGGCCTACTACGAGCAGTACTTC. Its translation: CASSDGRAYYEQYF.

This clonotype showed up just a few times. The rearrangement uses TRBV5-5 and TRBJ2-2; 7 nucleotides align to TRBD1. V lost 7 bases to trimming and J lost 3 bases; unmatched junction nucleotides: 6. The germline V gene encodes CDR1 SGHKS and CDR2 YYEKEE (reference sequence). This CDR3 has 14 amino acids. CDR3 region: CASGPTGDTGELFF. The CDR3 nucleotides are TGTGCCAGCGGGCCTACAGGGGACACCGGGGAGCTGTTTTTT.

The chain couples TRBV7-3 to TRBJ2-3; 12 bases line up with TRBD2. Germline lookup yields CDR1 SGHTA and CDR2 FQGTGA. V dropped 5 bases and J dropped 5; count of bases not matched to a gene: 5. The CDR3 is 15 residues long. The CDR3 sequence: CASSKGLAGRDTQYF. The CDR3 bases are TGTGCCAGCAGCAAGGGACTAGCGGGTCGAGATACGCAGTATTTT. The full variable domain, completed using reference TRBV7-3 and TRBJ2-3, is GAGVSQTPSNKVTEKGKYVELRCDPISGHTALYWYRQSLGQGPEFLIYFQGTGAADDSGLPNDRFFAVRPEGSVSTLKIQRTERGDSAVYLCASSKGLAGRDTQYFGPGTRLTVL.

The V gene is TRBV27, the J gene TRBJ2-3; D is possibly TRBD2 (5 bases). This CDR3 region has 16 residues. V lost 2 bases, J lost 2 bases, and 14 bases lay in between. The germline V gene encodes CDR1 MNHEY and CDR2 SMNVEV (reference sequence). The CDR3 here is CASSLGGLPFTDTQYF. In DNA form, the CDR3 reads TGTGCCAGCAGTTTAGGAGGCTTACCCTTCACAGATACGCAGTATTTT.

V is TRBV7-2 and J is TRBJ1-2; D call uncertain. This CDR3 spans 15 amino acids. Germline values: CDR1 SGHTA, CDR2 FQGNSA. V was pared by 1 base and J by 0 bases, with 9 bases between. CDR3 sequence (DNA): TGTGCCAGCAGCTTAGATCCAGGTCCTAACTATGGCTACACCTTC. As protein: CASSLDPGPNYGYTF.

This chain uses TRBV7-9 with TRBJ2-1, with TRBD2 identical over 9 bases. Germline values: CDR1 SEHNR, CDR2 FQNEAQ (reference sequence). CDR3 size: 18 residues. Unmatched junction bases numbered 12, after V lost 1 base and J lost 5 bases. The CDR3, as DNA: TGTGCCAGCAGCTTAGTGAGGGGAGCGGGAGGACCCGACAATGAGCAGTTCTTC. This codes for CASSLVRGAGGPDNEQFF.

A few counts support this clonotype. The chain has TRBV4-1 and TRBJ2-1, with TRBD2 matching 10 bases. The CDR3 is 16 amino acids. The V gene's germline CDR1 is MGHRA and CDR2 YSYEKL. The V and J ends lost 1 base and 7 bases, in that order; junction bases with no gene match: 7. In DNA form, the CDR3 reads TGCGCCAGCAGCCAAGGTTGGCTAGCGGGAGATAATGAGCAGTTCTTC. Amino acids: CASSQGWLAGDNEQFF.

Notes on this clonotype: Just one base apart from a much larger clone, this may be a read error. The chain is built from TRBV29-1 and TRBJ2-7; 9 bases fit TRBD2. The CDR3 length is 13 residues. CDR1 and CDR2 (germline): SQVTM, ANQGSEA. DNA for the CDR3: TGCAACGTTGGTAGCGGGGGCTCCTACGAGCAGTACTTC. It translates to CNVGSGGSYEQYF.

This clonotype was observed a few times. The V call is TRBV7-3, the J call TRBJ2-3; no clear D. The germline V gene encodes CDR1 SGHTA and CDR2 FQGTGA. The CDR3 length is 15 residues. V dropped 2 bases and J dropped 6 bases, with 15 bases sitting between them. This CDR3 reads CASSLFGGHGDTQYF. In nucleotides, the CDR3 is TGTGCCAGCAGCTTATTCGGCGGCCACGGGGATACGCAGTATTTT.

The genes are TRBV7-9 and TRBJ2-1; the match to TRBD2 covers 8 bases. Germline V gene lookup returns CDR1 SEHNR and CDR2 FQNEAQ (reference sequence). Trimming took 4 bases from V and 2 from J; bases not matched to a gene: 10. The CDR3 covers 17 residues. This CDR3 is CASSSSTGTSPYNEQFF. The CDR3 DNA reads TGTGCCAGCAGCTCATCGACCGGGACTAGTCCCTACAATGAGCAGTTCTTC.

This clonotype was counted ten times or more. The chain links TRBV27 to TRBJ2-1; 8 bases line up with TRBD1. This CDR3 comprises 15 residues. With 4 bases clipped from V and 1 base from J, the junction kept 3 bases outside the gene matches. The germline gives CDR1 MNHEY, CDR2 SMNVEV (reference sequence). CDR3 residues: CASSSRTGSYNEQFF. CDR3 bases: TGTGCCAGCAGTTCCCGGACAGGGTCCTACAATGAGCAGTTCTTC.

This clonotype came up a few times. V gene TRBV4-3 combines with J gene TRBJ2-1; 7 bases map to TRBD2. Germline V gives CDR1 LGHNA, CDR2 YSLEER. J lost 5 bases, V lost 0 bases, and 7 bases had no gene match. This CDR3 comprises 16 residues. In DNA, the CDR3 is TGCGCCAGCAGCCAAGATACGGGGGGAAAGGACAATGAGCAGTTCTTC. Translating it yields CASSQDTGGKDNEQFF.

This clonotype has only a few counts. The chain has TRBV2 and TRBJ2-3; D uncertain. The CDR3 loop spans 17 amino acids. V lost 0 bases to trimming and J lost 0 bases, with 13 bases between them. Germline lookup yields CDR1 SNHLY and CDR2 FYNNEI. The DNA of the CDR3 is TGTGCCAGCAGTGAAGCGAAATTAGCTCGCAGCACAGATACGCAGTATTTT. This encodes CASSEAKLARSTDTQYF.